A single sample is the source of the 8 T cell receptor beta chains below, sequenced in a study of shared clonotypes between healthy human individuals. Clones were read by immunoSEQ multiplex PCR, and TCRdb kept only the in-frame ones, dropping some. The sample has a few million clones, nearly 97% seen once. The sequenced material came from naive CD4+ T cells sorted from blood. Regarding subset: CD45RA+ positively selected. These receptors came from a man in his late teens or twenties in good health.

The rearrangement joins TRBV6-6 to TRBJ2-5; 8 positions agree with TRBD1. CDR3 size: 16 residues. Germline V gene sequence: CDR1 MNHNY, CDR2 SVGAGI (reference sequence). The trim removed 0 bases at V and 4 bases at J, leaving 7 bases unmatched. The CDR3 loop reads CASSYSRARGRETQYF. The CDR3 DNA sequence: TGTGCCAGCAGTTACTCGAGGGCCAGGGGGCGAGAGACCCAGTACTTC.

This clone was picked up one time. The J gene is TRBJ2-5, the V gene TRBV6-4; TRBD1 might be the D (6 bases). Germline V gene data show CDR1 as MRHNA and CDR2 as SNTAGT. The CDR3 length is 15 residues. Deletions cut 6 bases from V and 5 bases from J, with 19 bases between. CDR3 DNA sequence: TGTGCCAGCAGGGCCGGACAGCGACTTACGGAGACCCAGTACTTC. Protein sequence: CASRAGQRLTETQYF.

V gene TRBV7-9 combines with J gene TRBJ1-5, with D possibly matching TRBD1 (6 bases). The germline V gene has CDR1 SEHNR and CDR2 FQNEAQ (reference sequence). The CDR3 length is 13 residues. The V end lost 6 bases, the J end lost 6 bases, and 12 bases lay between the germline ends. Here the CDR3 DNA reads TGTGCCAGCAGTCAGGGGCCGGGTCAGCCCCAGCATTTT. As protein: CASSQGPGQPQHF. The entire variable domain, with the rest obtained from reference TRBV7-9 and TRBJ1-5, is as follows: DTGVSQNPRHKITKRGQNVTFRCDPISEHNRLYWYRQTLGQGPEFLTYFQNEAQLEKSRLLSDRFSAERPKGSFSTLEIQRTEQGDSAMYLCASSQGPGQPQHFGDGTRLSIL.

This chain joins TRBV6-5 and TRBJ2-5, with 12 bases lining up with TRBD1. After removal of 2 bases from V and 5 bases from J, the junction contained 6 bases not matched to a gene. CDR3 length: 16 amino acids. Germline values: CDR1 MNHEY, CDR2 SVGAGI. The CDR3 spells CASSYGTGGVGETQYF. DNA of the CDR3: TGTGCCAGCAGTTACGGGACAGGGGGCGTCGGGGAGACCCAGTACTTC.

The chain has TRBV27 and TRBJ1-1, with 8 bases that match TRBD1. J was trimmed by 2 bases and V by 6 bases; bases with no gene match: 11. The CDR3 length is 16 residues. Per the germline V gene, CDR1 is MNHEY and CDR2 is SMNVEV (reference sequence). The chain's CDR3 is CASSRITGGANTEAFF. The CDR3 DNA reads TGTGCCAGCAGCCGCATTACAGGGGGTGCAAACACTGAAGCTTTCTTT.

The chain is built from TRBV7-2 and TRBJ2-7; 9 bases fit TRBD1. Per the germline V gene, CDR1 is SGHTA and CDR2 is FQGNSA. CDR3 size: 15 residues. The ends lost 5 bases at V and 2 bases at J; junction bases unmatched: 7. The CDR3 region is CASSKRGQGTYEQYF. The CDR3 nucleotides read TGTGCCAGCAGCAAGCGCGGACAGGGGACCTACGAGCAGTACTTC.

This clone was seen a single time. The chain uses TRBV6-5 and TRBJ2-7; 7 bases are a match to TRBD1. Per the germline V gene, CDR1 is MNHEY and CDR2 is SVGAGI. V gave up 3 bases and J gave up 3 bases; unmatched junction bases: 2. CDR3 size: 13 residues. CDR3 residues: CASSYHRGYEQYF. Here the CDR3 DNA reads TGTGCCAGCAGTTATCACAGGGGCTACGAGCAGTACTTC.

This clone was recorded only once. This chain links TRBV30 with TRBJ2-6; 7 bases are shared with TRBD1. The CDR3 length is 20 residues. Germline CDR1 GTSNPN, CDR2 SVGIG (reference sequence). The J segment lost 0 bases and the V segment lost 0 bases, leaving 14 bases of the junction unmatched. CDR3 DNA sequence: TGTGCCTGGAGTGTCAATCTCGGGACAGCCGAGAGCTCTGGGGCCAACGTCCTGACTTTC. Translation gives CAWSVNLGTAESSGANVLTF.